These T cell receptor beta chains were read from a single sample in a study of blood T cell repertoires in COVID-19. The protocol was immunoSEQ multiplex PCR, while the TCRdb copy is restricted to in-frame clones and leaves out a portion. Seen here are around 190,000 clones, around 80% observed once, and the top ten hold roughly 13%. Material: peripheral blood. These receptors all come from a human donor in a cohort sampled during active COVID-19. Each CDR3 is given with its conserved first and last residue. Fields, in order: clone size, V gene, J gene, D gene, CDR3 DNA, CDR3 protein. D genes are given only for firm matches. Clone size is stated in some rows and not others, as once, few, many or a class when expanded.

>-|TRBV6-2/TRBV6-3|TRBJ2-3|TRBD2
TGTGCCAGCAGACCTACCGGACTAGCGGTCCCCCCGGGGCAGTATTTT
CASRPTGLAVPPGQYF
>-|TRBV7-8|TRBJ1-1|TRBD1
TGTGCCAGCAGCCCTAGGGACAGGGTTTGGGTAGCTGTCACTGAAGCTTTCTTT
CASSPRDRVWVAVTEAFF
>once|TRBV2|TRBJ1-2|-
TGTGCCAGCAGTGAAAGGTCGACAGTTTATGAGGGCTACACCTTC
CASSERSTVYEGYTF
>-|TRBV6-5|TRBJ1-5|-
TGTGCCAGCAGCCAAACAAGTTTCCAGCCCCAGCATTTT
CASSQTSFQPQHF
>-|TRBV7-9|TRBJ1-1|-
TGTGCCAGCAGCTTATGGGGGTCAGGGGCACGGGGCACTGAAGCTTTCTTT
CASSLWGSGARGTEAFF
>-|TRBV18|TRBJ1-1|-
TGTGCCAGCTCACCCCAGGGCACTGAAGCTTTCTTT
CASSPQGTEAFF
>-|TRBV28|TRBJ1-6|-
TGTGCCAGCAGTTTGCCTCCCGGTTCACCCCTCCACTTT
CASSLPPGSPLHF
>once|TRBV5-6|TRBJ2-1|-
TGTGCCAGCAGCCACGAACGGGAGAGGTCCTACAATGAGCAGTTCTTC
CASSHERERSYNEQFF
>-|TRBV9|TRBJ2-3|-
TGTGCCAGCAGCCCCAAAAATCCAGACTCTGATACGCAGTATTTT
CASSPKNPDSDTQYF
>-|TRBV27|TRBJ2-1|-
TGTGCCAGCAGTTCTGGGGGGTTATTGCACAATGAGCAGTTCTTC
CASSSGGLLHNEQFF
>-|TRBV28|TRBJ2-5|-
TGTGCCAGCACCACCGGGGTGGGCGGGGAGACCCAGTACTTC
CASTTGVGGETQYF
>-|TRBV4-1|TRBJ1-2|-
TGCGCCAGCAGCCAAGATGACTTTGTGACCTTTGGCTACACCTTC
CASSQDDFVTFGYTF
>-|TRBV2|TRBJ2-1|TRBD2
TGTGCCAGCAGATGGACTAGCGGGAACAATGAGCAGTTCTTC
CASRWTSGNNEQFF
>-|TRBV5-8|TRBJ2-5|TRBD1
TGTGCCAGCACTTCGGACAGGGGGGGACAAGAGACCCAGTACTTC
CASTSDRGGQETQYF
>-|TRBV28|TRBJ2-7|TRBD2
TGTGCCAGCAGTTTGAGCGGGAGTAGATCCTACGAGCAGTACTTC
CASSLSGSRSYEQYF
>-|TRBV7-8|TRBJ1-6|-
TGTGCCAGCAGCTTAGCGAACGGAGGCGGTAATTCACCCCTCCACTTT
CASSLANGGGNSPLHF
>-|TRBV28|TRBJ2-1|TRBD2
TGTGCCAGCAGGTCCCCTAGCGGGAGTTACAATGAGCAGTTCTTC
CASRSPSGSYNEQFF
>-|TRBV7-2|TRBJ2-3|-
TGTGCCAGCAGCTCGGAGCTACGGACAGATACGCAGTATTTT
CASSSELRTDTQYF
>-|TRBV13|TRBJ2-5|-
TGTGCCAGCAGCCGCCTAGATAGGGGCCCGCAAGAGACCCAGTACTTC
CASSRLDRGPQETQYF
>-|TRBV10-3|TRBJ1-2|TRBD1
TGTGCCATCTCAAAATCAGGGGGTTCTGAGGGCTACACCTTC
CAISKSGGSEGYTF
>-|TRBV29-1|TRBJ2-7|-
TGCAGCGTTGGGGAGAGCTCCTACGAGCAGTACTTC
CSVGESSYEQYF
>-|TRBV11-2|TRBJ2-1|TRBD2
TGTGCCAGCAGCTTTGTGGGACTAGCGGGACGGAATGAGCAGTTCTTC
CASSFVGLAGRNEQFF
>-|TRBV4-1|TRBJ1-1|TRBD1
TGCGCCAGCAGCCAGGGACAGGGGGCTTGGGGGACTGAAGCTTTCTTT
CASSQGQGAWGTEAFF
>-|TRBV7-9|TRBJ1-2|TRBD1
TGTGCCAGCAGCAACAACAGGGGGGGCTACACCTTC
CASSNNRGGYTF
>-|TRBV9|TRBJ2-2|TRBD2
TGTGCCAGCAGCTCTCCAACGTCCGCGGGACTAGCGGGAGATACCGGGGAGCTGTTTTTT
CASSSPTSAGLAGDTGELFF
>few|TRBV6-2/TRBV6-3|TRBJ1-2|TRBD1
TGTGCCAGCAGTTACGGGACAGGGGCCCCTGTCGATGGCTACACCTTC
CASSYGTGAPVDGYTF
>few|TRBV11-2|TRBJ2-2|-
TGTGCCAGCAGCCCTTTTCGGGATAACACCGGGGAGCTGTTTTTT
CASSPFRDNTGELFF
>-|TRBV12-5|TRBJ1-2|-
TGTGCTAGTGGTTTGCCCCAGGGTGGCTACACCTTC
CASGLPQGGYTF
>-|TRBV7-2|TRBJ2-1|-
TGTGCCAGCAGGGCGGTTCCCCACAATGAGCAGTTCTTC
CASRAVPHNEQFF
>-|TRBV15|TRBJ2-5|-
TGTGCCACCAGCGCCCCCGGGAGAGGGGTTGGAGAGACCCAGTACTTC
CATSAPGRGVGETQYF
>-|TRBV28|TRBJ2-6|TRBD1
TGTGCCAGCAGCAGAGCCGGGACAGGGGTCGCTGGGGCCAACGTCCTGACTTTC
CASSRAGTGVAGANVLTF
>-|TRBV13|TRBJ2-1|-
TGTGCCAGCAGCCCCTCTAGGGGCAATGAGCAGTTCTTC
CASSPSRGNEQFF
>-|TRBV4-1|TRBJ2-7|TRBD2
TGCGCCAGCAGCCAAGGACTAGCCGATTCCTACGAGCAGTACTTC
CASSQGLADSYEQYF
>-|TRBV28|TRBJ2-1|TRBD2
TGTGCCAGCAGTTTTGGCGGGAGGAATGAGCAGTTCTTC
CASSFGGRNEQFF
>-|TRBV27|TRBJ2-3|-
TGTGCCAGCAGTCGCCGTTTGTTGATCACAGGGCCCGATACGCAGTATTTT
CASSRRLLITGPDTQYF
>-|TRBV11-2|TRBJ2-4|-
TGTGCCAGCAGCTTAGCCATGAACATTCAGTACTTC
CASSLAMNIQYF
>once|TRBV5-4|TRBJ1-6|-
TGTGCCAGCAGCTTGGGGAGGTCCAACTATAATTCACCCCTCCACTTT
CASSLGRSNYNSPLHF
>-|TRBV28|TRBJ1-1|-
TGTGCCAGCAGTTCCGCCTGGACTGTGAACACTGAAGCTTTCTTT
CASSSAWTVNTEAFF
>-|TRBV10-1|TRBJ2-1|-
TGCGCCAGCAGTGAGGGGGAGGCCTACAATGAGCAGTTCTTC
CASSEGEAYNEQFF
>-|TRBV5-4|TRBJ1-6|-
TGTGCCAGCAGGTTTGAGGGCAGCTCCTATAATTCACCCCTCCACTTT
CASRFEGSSYNSPLHF
>-|TRBV4-1|TRBJ2-7|TRBD2
TGCGCCAGCAGCCGCACCCCTGCGGGACTAGGAAACTCCTACTTC
CASSRTPAGLGNSYF
>-|TRBV5-1|TRBJ1-1|-
TGCGCCAGCAGTCAGGACCCGCGGGGTAACACTGAAGCTTTCTTT
CASSQDPRGNTEAFF
>-|TRBV7-9|TRBJ2-3|TRBD2
TGTGCCAGCAGCTTAGGTGCGGGAGCAGATACGCAGTATTTT
CASSLGAGADTQYF
>-|TRBV28|TRBJ2-7|TRBD1
TGTGCCAGCAGTAAGGGGGCACCTTACGAGCAGTACTTC
CASSKGAPYEQYF
>once|TRBV7-4|TRBJ2-7|-
TGTGCCAGCAGAGTGACGGGGTACGAGCAGTACTTC
CASRVTGYEQYF